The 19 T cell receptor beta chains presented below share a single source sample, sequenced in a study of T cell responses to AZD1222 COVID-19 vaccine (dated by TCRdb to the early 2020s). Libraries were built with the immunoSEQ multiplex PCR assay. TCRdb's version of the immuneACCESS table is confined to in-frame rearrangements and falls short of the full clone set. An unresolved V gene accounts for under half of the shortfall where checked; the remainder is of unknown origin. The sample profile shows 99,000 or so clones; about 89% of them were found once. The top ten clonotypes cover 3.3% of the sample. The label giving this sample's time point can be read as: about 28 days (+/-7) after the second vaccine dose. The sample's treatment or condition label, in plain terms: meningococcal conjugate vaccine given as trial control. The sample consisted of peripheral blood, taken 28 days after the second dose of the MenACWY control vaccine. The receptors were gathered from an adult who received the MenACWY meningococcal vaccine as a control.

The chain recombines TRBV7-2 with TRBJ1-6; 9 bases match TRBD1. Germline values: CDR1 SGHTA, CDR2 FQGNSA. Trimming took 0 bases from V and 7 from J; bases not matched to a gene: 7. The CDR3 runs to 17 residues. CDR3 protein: CASSLAGNRGRNSPLHF. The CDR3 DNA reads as TGTGCCAGCAGCTTAGCGGGGAACAGGGGGCGGAATTCACCCCTCCACTTT. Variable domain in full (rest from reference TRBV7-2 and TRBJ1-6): GAGVSQSPSNKVTEKGKDVELRCDPISGHTALYWYRQSLGQGLEFLIYFQGNSAPDKSGLPSDRFSAERTGGSVSTLTIQRTQQEDSAVYLCASSLAGNRGRNSPLHFGNGTRLTVT.

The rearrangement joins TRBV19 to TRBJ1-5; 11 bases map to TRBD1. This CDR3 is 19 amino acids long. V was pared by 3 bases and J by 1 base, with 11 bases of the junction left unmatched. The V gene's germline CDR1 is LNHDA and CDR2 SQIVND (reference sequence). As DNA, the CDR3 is TGTGCCAGTAGTATTACCCCGGACAGGGGGCTTCGGAGCAATCAGCCCCAGCATTTT. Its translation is CASSITPDRGLRSNQPQHF.

The CDR3 DNA sequence: TGTGCCAGCAGCTTGAGGGGGACAGGGGGACAGAATTCACCCCTCCACTTT. This translates into CASSLRGTGGQNSPLHF. The chain couples TRBV5-6 to TRBJ1-6, with 11 positions matching TRBD1. V dropped 1 base and J dropped 7; count of bases not matched to a gene: 7. Germline CDR1 reads SGHDT; CDR2 reads YYEEEE. The CDR3 extends over 17 amino acids.

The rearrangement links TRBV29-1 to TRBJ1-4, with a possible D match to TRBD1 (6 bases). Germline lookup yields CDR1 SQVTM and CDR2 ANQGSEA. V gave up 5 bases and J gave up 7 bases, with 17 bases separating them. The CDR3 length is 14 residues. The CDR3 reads CSVFLTGLGEKLFF. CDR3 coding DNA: TGCAGCGTTTTTCTTACAGGGTTAGGTGAAAAACTGTTTTTT.

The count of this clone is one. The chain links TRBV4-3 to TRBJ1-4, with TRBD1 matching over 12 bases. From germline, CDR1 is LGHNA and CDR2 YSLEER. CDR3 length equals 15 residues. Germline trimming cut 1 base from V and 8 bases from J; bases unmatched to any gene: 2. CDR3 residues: CASSQAGTGGEKLFF. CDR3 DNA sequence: TGCGCCAGCAGCCAAGCGGGGACAGGGGGCGAAAAACTGTTTTTT.

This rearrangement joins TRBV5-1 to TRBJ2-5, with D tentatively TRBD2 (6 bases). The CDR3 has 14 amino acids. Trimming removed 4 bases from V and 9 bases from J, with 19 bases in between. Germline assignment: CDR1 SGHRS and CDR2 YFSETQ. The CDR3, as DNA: TGCGCCAGCAGCCCAGGACTAATAAGCGATGCCCAGTACTTC. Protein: CASSPGLISDAQYF.

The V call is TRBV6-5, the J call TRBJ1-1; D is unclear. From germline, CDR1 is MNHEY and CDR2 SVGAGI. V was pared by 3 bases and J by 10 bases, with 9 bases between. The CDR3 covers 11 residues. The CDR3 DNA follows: TGTGCCAGCAGTTATGAGAGGCGAGCTTTCTTT. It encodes CASSYERRAFF.

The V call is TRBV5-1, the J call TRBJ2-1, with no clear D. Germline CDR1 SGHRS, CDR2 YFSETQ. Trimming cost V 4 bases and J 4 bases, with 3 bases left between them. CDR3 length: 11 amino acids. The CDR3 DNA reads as TGCGCCAGCAGCGAATACAATGAGCAGTTCTTC. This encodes CASSEYNEQFF. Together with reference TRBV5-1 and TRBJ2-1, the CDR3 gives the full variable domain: KAGVTQTPRYLIKTRGQQVTLSCSPISGHRSVSWYQQTPGQGLQFLFEYFSETQRNKGNFPGRFSGRQFSNSRSEMNVSTLELGDSALYLCASSEYNEQFFGPGTRLTVL.

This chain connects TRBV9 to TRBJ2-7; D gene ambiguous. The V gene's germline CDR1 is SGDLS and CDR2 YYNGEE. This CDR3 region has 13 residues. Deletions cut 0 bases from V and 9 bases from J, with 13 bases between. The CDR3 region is CASSVGQWGGQYF. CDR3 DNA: TGTGCCAGCAGCGTAGGCCAGTGGGGTGGGCAGTACTTC.

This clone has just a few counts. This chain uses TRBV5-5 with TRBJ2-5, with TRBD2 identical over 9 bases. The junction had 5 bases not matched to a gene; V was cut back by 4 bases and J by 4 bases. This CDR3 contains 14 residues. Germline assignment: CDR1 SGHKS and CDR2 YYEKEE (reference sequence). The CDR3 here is CASSPGLARETQYF. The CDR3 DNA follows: TGTGCCAGCAGCCCCGGACTAGCGCGAGAGACCCAGTACTTC.

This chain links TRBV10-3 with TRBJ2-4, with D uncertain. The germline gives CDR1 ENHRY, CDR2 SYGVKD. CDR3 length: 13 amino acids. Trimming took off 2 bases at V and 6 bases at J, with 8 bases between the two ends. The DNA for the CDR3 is TGTGCCATCAGTGAGGGGGTGGGAAACATTCAGTACTTC. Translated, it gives CAISEGVGNIQYF.

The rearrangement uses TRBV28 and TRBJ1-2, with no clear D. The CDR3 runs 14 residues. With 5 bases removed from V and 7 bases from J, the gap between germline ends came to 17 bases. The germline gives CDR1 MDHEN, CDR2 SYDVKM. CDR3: CASSPPGRGGGYTF. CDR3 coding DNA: TGTGCCAGCAGTCCCCCCGGAAGAGGCGGTGGCTACACCTTC.

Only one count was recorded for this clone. For the CDR3, the DNA is TGTGCCAGCAGCTCTACAGAACAGGGGGCGAGGTACAATGAGCAGTTCTTC. This gives the protein CASSSTEQGARYNEQFF. This rearrangement joins TRBV5-4 to TRBJ2-1; TRBD1 matches at 9 bases. V lost 3 bases, J lost 4 bases, and 11 bases stayed unmatched. The CDR3 length is 17 residues. The germline gives CDR1 SGHNT, CDR2 YYREEE (reference sequence).

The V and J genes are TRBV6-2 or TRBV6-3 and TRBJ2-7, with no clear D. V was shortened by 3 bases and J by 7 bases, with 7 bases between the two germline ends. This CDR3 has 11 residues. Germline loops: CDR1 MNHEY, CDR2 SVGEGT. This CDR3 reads CASSYVEEQYF. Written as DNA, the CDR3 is TGTGCCAGCAGTTATGTTGAAGAGCAGTACTTC.

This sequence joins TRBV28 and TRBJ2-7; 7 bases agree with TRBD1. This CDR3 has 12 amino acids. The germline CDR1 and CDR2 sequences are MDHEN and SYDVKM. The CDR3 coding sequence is TGTGTCACAGGGGCAGGTGGCTACGAGCAGTACTTC. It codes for CVTGAGGYEQYF.

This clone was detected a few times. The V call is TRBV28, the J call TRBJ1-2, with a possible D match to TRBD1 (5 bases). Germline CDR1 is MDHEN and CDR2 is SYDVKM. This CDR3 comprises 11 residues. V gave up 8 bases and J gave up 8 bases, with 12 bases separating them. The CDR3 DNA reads TGTGCCAGCTATCAGGGTTCAGGCTACACCTTC. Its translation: CASYQGSGYTF.

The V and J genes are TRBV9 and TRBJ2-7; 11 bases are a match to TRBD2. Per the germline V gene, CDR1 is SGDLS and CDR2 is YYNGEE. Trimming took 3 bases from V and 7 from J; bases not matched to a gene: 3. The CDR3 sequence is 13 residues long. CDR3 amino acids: CASSGSGGDEQYF. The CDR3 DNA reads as TGTGCCAGCAGCGGTAGCGGGGGGGATGAGCAGTACTTC.

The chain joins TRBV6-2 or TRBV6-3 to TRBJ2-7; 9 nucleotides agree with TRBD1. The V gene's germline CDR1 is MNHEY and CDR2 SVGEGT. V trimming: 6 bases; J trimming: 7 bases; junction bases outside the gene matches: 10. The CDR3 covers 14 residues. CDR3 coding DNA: TGTGCCAGCAGGCCTCCGGGACAGGGCATGGAGCAGTACTTC. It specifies CASRPPGQGMEQYF.

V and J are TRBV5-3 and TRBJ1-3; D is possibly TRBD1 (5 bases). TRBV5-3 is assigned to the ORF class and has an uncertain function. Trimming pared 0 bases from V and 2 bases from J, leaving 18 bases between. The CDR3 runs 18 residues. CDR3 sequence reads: CARSLGQSTEVAGNTIYF. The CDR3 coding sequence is TGTGCCAGAAGCTTGGGACAGAGTACCGAGGTGGCTGGAAACACCATATATTTT.